This T cell receptor beta chain is from a study of blood T cell repertoires in COVID-19 (dated by TCRdb to about 2020). Study-wide context: Samples covering the acute and convalescent phases of COVID-19 were provided by collaborators in the United States, Italy and Spain. The dataset comprised deeply sampled blood TCRbeta repertoires from subjects exposed to, actively infected with, or recovered from COVID-19. The repertoires were released in a freely available public database meant as a resource for research on the immune response to SARS-CoV-2. The sample metadata nearly always contained a de-identified subject ID, COVID-19 status, age in years and sex. The material from the prospective study consisted of cDNA or gDNA derived from T cells, B-cell-depleted T cells, or PBMCs. Where HLA class I and class II types were available, the types were taken from metadata supplied by the sample provider, not from assay-based typing. The samples were drawn from two sources: the first 160 participants of the ongoing ImmuneRACE study, and 1,200 or so subjects contributed by 6 global collaborators. The research as a whole found: The quantity of clinical and demographic metadata differed by source and by participant and was supplied without curation.

About this clone itself: What this receptor recognizes is not known. The record has no base qualities; no much larger clone is one base away.

TCRbeta CDR3 regions were amplified from genomic DNA using the immunoSEQ Assay, a bias-controlled multiplex PCR. Per the original workflow: The number of nucleated cells in each sample was estimated by amplification of reference gene primers within the assay. Sequence reads were collapsed and filtered to measure the absolute abundance of every unique TCRbeta CDR3 rearrangement. For each sample, productive Simpson clonality was calculated as the square root of Simpson's diversity index across productive rearrangements. TCRdb limited this immuneACCESS table to in-frame rearrangements with V and J called. A share of clones is missing; checked studies link under half to unresolved V genes, and the rest is unexplained. V and J calls and clone size come straight from that table; D and trimming were deduced from the DNA. Recorded for this sample are some 180,000 clones; approximately 86% of them occurred a single time. Of the sample, about 2.6% is held by the ten largest clones.

Trimming takes 0 bases from V and 4 bases from J, and the germline ends sit 6 bases apart. As encoded in the germline V gene, CDR1 is MNHEY while CDR2 is SVGEGT. The CDR3, from cysteine to phenylalanine, totals 13 residues. Only CDR3 DNA remains: 39 bases, in frame from the first base. At one collaborating source in Seattle, patients were enrolled during active infection and were followed longitudinally through the course of disease. Each collaborating institution followed its own protocols to collect whole blood in K2EDTA tubes. For TCRbeta analysis, collaborators shipped samples in one of three forms: frozen whole blood, isolated PBMCs, or DNA extracted from either of those sample types.

The specimen was peripheral blood. Recombination connected TRBV6-2 or TRBV6-3 to TRBJ1-2; no D gene is confidently identified. This sequence originates from an elderly woman with COVID-19, enrolled during active disease. The CDR3 sequence is CASSYSEIYGYTF. The DNA sequence is given as TGTGCCAGCAGTTACTCGGAGATCTATGGCTACACCTTC.